This T cell receptor (beta chain) was captured in a study of early T cells in non-severe SARS-CoV-2 infection. Across the whole study: The study sequenced bulk RNA from unsorted whole blood, with chains unpaired.

J was trimmed by 5 bases and V by 4 bases; bases with no gene match: 9. The CDR3 has 14 amino acids. CDR1 is DFQATT, CDR2 SNEGSKA, per germline (reference sequence). A single record per CDR3 protein comes from TCRdb applying MiXCR to the 5' RACE reads. The sample lists some 98,000 distinct CDR3 sequences, 9.5% to 12% occurring once. The chain joins TRBV20-1 to TRBJ1-1, with 8 bases that match TRBD1. Specimen: whole blood. This clonotype was sampled from an adult who was a healthcare worker with PCR-confirmed SARS-CoV-2 infection or an uninfected control (not recorded which). CDR3 sequence: CSAIRDRIITEAFF. The CDR3, as DNA: TGCAGTGCTATAAGGGACAGGATCATAACTGAAGCTTTCTTT.